These 23 T cell receptor beta chains were sequenced from one sample in a study of human T cells and chemical hapten exposure. Documented time point: patch test 1, 2 weeks after DPC sensitization. The sample's treatment: therapeutic diphenylcyclopropenone sensitization with weekly scalp DPC. TCRdb used MiXCR to reprocess the RACE reads, holding one entry per CDR3 protein. The table has 370,000 or so distinct CDR3 sequences, roughly 4.8% seen once. The sample was whole blood, taken in connection with sensitization to the hapten diphenylcyclopropenone (DPC). Source of these receptors: a woman between 45 and 60 years old with alopecia areata. Some clones in this sample may be carry-over from other donors' samples.

The sample holds many counts of this clonotype. The rearrangement joins TRBV11-2 to TRBJ2-3, with a possible D match to TRBD2 (5 bases). The CDR3 is made up of 16 amino acids. With 0 bases removed from V and 7 bases from J, the gap between germline ends came to 17 bases. Germline CDR1 SGHAT, CDR2 FQNNGV. The CDR3 DNA follows: TGTGCCAGCAGCTTAGAGACGGGATCCCCCCCGAATACGCAGTATTTT. This encodes CASSLETGSPPNTQYF.

The rearrangement links TRBV20-1 to TRBJ2-7; TRBD2 matches at 8 bases. V was clipped by 0 bases and J by 2 bases; unmatched bases: 6. This CDR3 comprises 15 residues. CDR1 DFQATT and CDR2 SNEGSKA come from the germline V gene (reference sequence). CDR3 residues: CSARDPGGPPYEQYF. CDR3 in DNA: TGCAGTGCTAGAGATCCGGGGGGGCCCCCCTACGAGCAGTACTTC.

In this sample, this clonotype turned up many times. The CDR3 sequence: CASSPRDTTYEQYF. The CDR3 coding sequence is TGTGCCAGCTCACCCCGTGACACAACCTACGAGCAGTACTTC. The chain joins TRBV18 to TRBJ2-7; D unresolved. In germline, CDR1 is KGHSH, CDR2 LQKENI. Trimming shortened V by 3 bases and J by 2 bases, and 11 bases separated the two germline ends. The CDR3 has 14 residues.

This clonotype was seen a handful of times. The V call is TRBV12-3 or TRBV12-4, the J call TRBJ1-5; D might be TRBD1 (5 bases). This CDR3 is built from 14 residues. Trimming took 5 bases from V and 6 from J, leaving 14 bases between them. The CDR3 nucleotides are TGTGCCAGCAGTCCGAGGGGTCGCAGTCAGCCCCAGCATTTT. Protein product: CASSPRGRSQPQHF.

This chain uses TRBV20-1 with TRBJ2-7; D might be TRBD1 (6 bases). CDR3 length: 16 residues. The germline V gene encodes CDR1 DFQATT and CDR2 SNEGSKA (reference sequence). With 0 bases removed from V and 2 bases from J, the gap between germline ends came to 17 bases. Here the CDR3 DNA reads TGCAGTGCTAGAGATCTAGACAGGTCAACCACCTACGAGCAGTACTTC. Its translation: CSARDLDRSTTYEQYF.

The table lists this clonotype with a few counts. The chain couples TRBV4-3 to TRBJ2-4; TRBD2 is a possible D gene (6 bases). Germline CDR1 is LGHNA and CDR2 is YSLEER. Trimming shortened V by 0 bases and J by 8 bases, and 11 bases separated the two germline ends. The CDR3 totals 14 residues. CDR3 DNA: TGCGCCAGCAGCCAAGAGGGCGGAGGGGACATTCAGTACTTC. Residues: CASSQEGGGDIQYF.

This clonotype was seen repeatedly, ten times or more. The V call is TRBV10-3, the J call TRBJ1-4; D is unclear. There are 14 residues in the CDR3. Germline assignment: CDR1 ENHRY and CDR2 SYGVKD. With 1 base removed from V and 0 bases from J, the gap between germline ends came to 3 bases. CDR3 sequence (DNA): TGTGCCATCAGTGAGTTGGCAACTAATGAAAAACTGTTTTTT. It yields the protein CAISELATNEKLFF.

This clonotype has only a few counts. The genes are TRBV5-4 and TRBJ2-2; no firm D call. Germline V CDR1 and CDR2: SGHNT, YYREEE (reference sequence). The V and J ends lost 0 bases and 6 bases respectively, with 6 bases between them. CDR3 length: 13 residues. The CDR3 protein is CASSLVLAGELFF. The CDR3 coding sequence is TGTGCCAGCAGCTTGGTCCTAGCCGGGGAGCTGTTTTTT. The full variable domain, rest sourced from reference TRBV5-4 and TRBJ2-2, is ETGVTQSPTHLIKTRGQQVTLRCSSQSGHNTVSWYQQALGQGPQFIFQYYREEENGRGNFPPRFSGLQFPNYSSELNVNALELDDSALYLCASSLVLAGELFFGEGSRLTVL.

This clonotype appeared a few times. This chain uses TRBV7-8 with TRBJ2-1; 8 bases fit TRBD1. Per germline, CDR1 SGHVS and CDR2 FQNEAQ. This CDR3 region has 18 residues. With 5 bases clipped from V and 0 bases from J, the junction kept 12 bases outside the gene matches. CDR3 region: CASSPGQDLPSSYNEQFF. For the CDR3, the DNA is TGTGCCAGCAGCCCGGGACAGGACCTCCCTAGCTCCTACAATGAGCAGTTCTTC.

V gene TRBV29-1 combines with J gene TRBJ2-2; 7 nucleotides line up with TRBD1. Germline loops: CDR1 SQVTM, CDR2 ANQGSEA. Unmatched junction bases numbered 7, after V lost 5 bases and J lost 4 bases. The length of the CDR3 is 14 residues. CDR3 in amino acids: CSVITGVGTGELFF. CDR3 DNA: TGCAGCGTTATAACAGGGGTTGGCACCGGGGAGCTGTTTTTT.

V and J are TRBV6-5 and TRBJ1-2; D is perhaps TRBD1 (6 bases). In germline, CDR1 is MNHEY, CDR2 SVGAGI. This CDR3 has 13 residues. The V and J ends lost 5 bases and 8 bases respectively, with 15 bases between them. CDR3: CASSNTGLGGYTF. The CDR3 DNA follows: TGTGCCAGCAGTAATACAGGGCTGGGAGGCTACACCTTC.

The J gene is TRBJ2-1, the V gene TRBV5-1; TRBD1 matches 8 bases. Germline values: CDR1 SGHRS, CDR2 YFSETQ. The J segment lost 6 bases and the V segment lost 5 bases, leaving 7 bases of the junction unmatched. CDR3 size: 14 residues. The CDR3 DNA is TGCGCCAGCAGTTGGGACAGGAATTTCAATGAGCAGTTCTTC. Translated: CASSWDRNFNEQFF.

This clonotype was picked up many times. This chain links TRBV12-5 with TRBJ1-2, with D possibly being TRBD1 (5 bases). This CDR3 contains 12 residues. Germline V gene lookup returns CDR1 LGHNT and CDR2 FRNRAP. V was pared by 6 bases and J by 5 bases, with 10 bases between. Here the CDR3 reads CASGPDSYGYTF. CDR3 nucleotides: TGTGCTAGTGGGCCAGACAGTTATGGCTACACCTTC.

This chain connects TRBV5-1 to TRBJ2-1; D ambiguous. Germline CDR1 SGHRS, CDR2 YFSETQ. There are 15 residues in the CDR3. Trimming shortened V by 4 bases and J by 6 bases, and 17 bases separated the two germline ends. CDR3 DNA: TGCGCCAGCAGCCATCTCCGGGCAGGCCGCAATGAGCAGTTCTTC. Protein sequence: CASSHLRAGRNEQFF.

The V gene is TRBV12-3 or TRBV12-4, the J gene TRBJ2-5, with 8 positions matching TRBD1. V gave up 7 bases and J gave up 2 bases; unmatched junction bases: 9. The CDR3 is 15 amino acids. The CDR3 protein is CASTNPRDRQETQYF. The CDR3 nucleotides are TGTGCCAGCACCAATCCCAGGGACAGGCAAGAGACCCAGTACTTC.

Notes on this clonotype: A read error is possible here, since a much larger clone lies one base away. The rearrangement joins TRBV2 to TRBJ2-1; D remains ambiguous. Germline V gives CDR1 SNHLY, CDR2 FYNNEI. The V and J ends lost 6 bases and 1 base respectively, with 1 base between them. The length of the CDR3 is 11 residues. CDR3 loop: CASRSYNEQFF. The CDR3 DNA reads as TGTGCCAGCAGGTCCTACAATGAGCAGTTCTTC. The complete variable domain, with remaining parts taken from reference TRBV2 and TRBJ2-1, reads EPEVTQTPSHQVTQMGQEVILRCVPISNHLYFYWYRQILGQKVEFLVSFYNNEISEKSEIFDDQFSVERPDGSNFTLKIRSTKLEDSAMYFCASRSYNEQFFGPGTRLTVL.

At least ten counts were recorded for this clonotype. The chain recombines TRBV4-3 with TRBJ2-5; the D gene is possibly TRBD2 (5 bases). The CDR3 has 14 amino acids. V lost 0 bases, J lost 5 bases, and 10 bases lay in between. Germline CDR1 LGHNA, CDR2 YSLEER. The CDR3 DNA follows: TGCGCCAGCAGCCAAGATCCCGGGGTGGAGACCCAGTACTTC. As protein: CASSQDPGVETQYF.

In its sample, this clonotype was seen many times. The CDR3 loop is CASSVGGGGITGELFF. In DNA form, the CDR3 reads TGTGCCAGCAGTGTTGGGGGCGGTGGGATCACCGGGGAGCTGTTTTTT. The chain uses TRBV2 and TRBJ2-2; D is possibly TRBD1 (6 bases). Looked up from germline, CDR1 is SNHLY and CDR2 is FYNNEI. This CDR3 has 16 residues. The ends were cut back, 4 bases at V and 4 bases at J, with 16 bases in the middle.

This clonotype has a handful of counts. This rearrangement joins TRBV20-1 to TRBJ2-1; TRBD2 matches at 7 bases. Germline lookup yields CDR1 DFQATT and CDR2 SNEGSKA (reference sequence). The CDR3 is 14 amino acids. Trimming took 0 bases from V and 6 from J; bases not matched to a gene: 5. The CDR3 sequence: CSAREAGKINEQFF. Written as DNA, the CDR3 is TGCAGTGCTAGAGAAGCGGGGAAGATCAATGAGCAGTTCTTC.

This clonotype was seen more than once but under ten times. The J gene is TRBJ1-5, the V gene TRBV28; unclear D gene. CDR1 and CDR2 (germline): MDHEN, SYDVKM. Trimming stripped 5 bases from V and 7 bases from J, with 21 bases between. The CDR3 is made up of 16 amino acids. CDR3 sequence reads: CASSADDRGYPQPQHF. CDR3 DNA sequence: TGTGCCAGCAGTGCGGATGACCGGGGATATCCCCAGCCCCAGCATTTT.

Many counts were recorded for this clonotype. The V call is TRBV4-2, the J call TRBJ1-3; D possibly corresponds to TRBD1 (6 bases). Germline CDR1 is LGHNA and CDR2 is YNFKEQ. Trimming cost V 4 bases and J 2 bases, with 15 bases left between them. This CDR3 has 16 residues. The CDR3 sequence is CASSREDTGPGNTIYF. In nucleotides, the CDR3 is TGTGCCAGCAGCCGAGAAGATACAGGGCCTGGAAACACCATATATTTT.

This clonotype has a count of ten or more. The chain carries TRBV9 and TRBJ2-3; 7 bases map to TRBD2. This CDR3 region has 15 residues. Trimming removed 2 bases from V and 0 bases from J; junction bases left unmatched: 3. Per the germline V gene, CDR1 is SGDLS and CDR2 is YYNGEE. The CDR3 sequence is CASSVGGRSTDTQYF. CDR3 coding DNA: TGTGCCAGCAGCGTGGGGGGGAGGAGCACAGATACGCAGTATTTT.

The rearrangement joins TRBV6-5 to TRBJ2-1; TRBD2 agrees at 14 bases. The CDR3 covers 17 residues. Unmatched junction bases numbered 2, after V lost 4 bases and J lost 0 bases. CDR1 and CDR2 from the germline V gene are MNHEY and SVGAGI. The CDR3 DNA reads as TGTGCCAGCAGTTTGACTAGCGGGGGGGCCTCCTACAATGAGCAGTTCTTC. Protein sequence: CASSLTSGGASYNEQFF.